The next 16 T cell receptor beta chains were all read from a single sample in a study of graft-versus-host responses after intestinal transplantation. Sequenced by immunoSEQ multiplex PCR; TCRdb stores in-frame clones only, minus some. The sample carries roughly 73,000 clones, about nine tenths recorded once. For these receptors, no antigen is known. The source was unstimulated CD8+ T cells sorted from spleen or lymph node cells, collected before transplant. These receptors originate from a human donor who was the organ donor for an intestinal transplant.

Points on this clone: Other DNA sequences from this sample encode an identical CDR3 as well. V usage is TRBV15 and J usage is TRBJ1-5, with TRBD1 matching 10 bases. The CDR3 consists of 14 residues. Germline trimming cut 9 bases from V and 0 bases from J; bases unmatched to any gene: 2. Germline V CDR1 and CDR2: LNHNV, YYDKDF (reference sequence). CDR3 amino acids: CATGTGDSNQPQHF. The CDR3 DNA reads TGTGCCACGGGGACAGGGGATAGCAATCAGCCCCAGCATTTT.

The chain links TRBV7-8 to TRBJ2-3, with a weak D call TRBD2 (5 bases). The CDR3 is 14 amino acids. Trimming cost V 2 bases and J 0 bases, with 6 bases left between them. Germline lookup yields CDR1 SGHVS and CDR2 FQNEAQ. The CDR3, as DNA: TGTGCCAGCAGCTTAACGGGGAGCACAGATACGCAGTATTTT. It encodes CASSLTGSTDTQYF.

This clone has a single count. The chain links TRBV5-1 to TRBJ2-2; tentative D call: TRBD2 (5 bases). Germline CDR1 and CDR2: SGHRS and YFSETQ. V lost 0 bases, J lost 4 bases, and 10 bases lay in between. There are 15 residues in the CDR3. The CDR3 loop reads CASSLDGVLTGELFF. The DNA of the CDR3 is TGCGCCAGCAGCTTGGACGGGGTGCTCACCGGGGAGCTGTTTTTT.

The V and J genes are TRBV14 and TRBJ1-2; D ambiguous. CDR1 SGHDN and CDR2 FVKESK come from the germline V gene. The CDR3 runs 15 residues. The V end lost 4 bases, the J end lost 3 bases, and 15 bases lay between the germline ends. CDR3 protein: CASSPPWSVYYGYTF. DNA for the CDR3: TGTGCCAGCAGCCCCCCCTGGTCGGTCTACTATGGCTACACCTTC.

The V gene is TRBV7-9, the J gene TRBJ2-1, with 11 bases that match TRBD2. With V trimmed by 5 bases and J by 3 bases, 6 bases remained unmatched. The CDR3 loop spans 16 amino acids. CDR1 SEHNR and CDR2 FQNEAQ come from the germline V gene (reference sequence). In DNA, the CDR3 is TGTGCCAGCAGCCAAGATGGGACTAGCGGCTACAATGAGCAGTTCTTC. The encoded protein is CASSQDGTSGYNEQFF.

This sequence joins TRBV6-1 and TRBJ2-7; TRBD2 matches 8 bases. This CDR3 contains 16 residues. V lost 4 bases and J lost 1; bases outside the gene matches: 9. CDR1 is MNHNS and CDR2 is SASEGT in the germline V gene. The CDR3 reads CASSASPGLGSYEQYF. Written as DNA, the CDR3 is TGTGCCAGCAGTGCCAGCCCGGGACTAGGGTCCTACGAGCAGTACTTC.

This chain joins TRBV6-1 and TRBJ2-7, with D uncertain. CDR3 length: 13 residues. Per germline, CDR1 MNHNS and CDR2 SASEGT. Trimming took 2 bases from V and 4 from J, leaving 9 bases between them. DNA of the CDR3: TGTGCCAGCAGTGAAAGGTCAGTTTACGAGCAGTACTTC. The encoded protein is CASSERSVYEQYF.

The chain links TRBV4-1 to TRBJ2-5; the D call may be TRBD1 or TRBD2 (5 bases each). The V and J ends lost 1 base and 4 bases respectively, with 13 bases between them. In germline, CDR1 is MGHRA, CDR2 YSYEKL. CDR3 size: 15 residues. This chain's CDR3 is CASSQVLGVRETQYF. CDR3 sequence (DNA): TGCGCCAGCAGCCAAGTTTTGGGGGTCCGAGAGACCCAGTACTTC.

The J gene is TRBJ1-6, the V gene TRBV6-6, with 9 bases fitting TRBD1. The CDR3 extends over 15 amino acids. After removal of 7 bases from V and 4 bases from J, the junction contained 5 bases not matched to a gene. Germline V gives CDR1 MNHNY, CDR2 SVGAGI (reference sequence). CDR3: CASIKGQGYNSPLHF. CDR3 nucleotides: TGTGCCAGCATCAAAGGACAGGGGTATAATTCACCCCTCCACTTT.

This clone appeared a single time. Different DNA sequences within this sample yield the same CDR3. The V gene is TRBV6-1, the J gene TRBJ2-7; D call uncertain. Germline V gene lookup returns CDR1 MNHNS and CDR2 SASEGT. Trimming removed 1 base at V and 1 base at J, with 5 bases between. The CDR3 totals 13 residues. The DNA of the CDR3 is TGTGCCAGCAGTGAAGGAGGATCCTACGAGCAGTACTTC. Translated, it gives CASSEGGSYEQYF.

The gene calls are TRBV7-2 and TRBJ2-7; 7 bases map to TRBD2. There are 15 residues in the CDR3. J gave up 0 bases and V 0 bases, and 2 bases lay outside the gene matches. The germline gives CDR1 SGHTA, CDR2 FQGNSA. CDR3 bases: TGTGCCAGCAGCTTAGCGGGAGGGAGCTCCTACGAGCAGTACTTC. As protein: CASSLAGGSSYEQYF.

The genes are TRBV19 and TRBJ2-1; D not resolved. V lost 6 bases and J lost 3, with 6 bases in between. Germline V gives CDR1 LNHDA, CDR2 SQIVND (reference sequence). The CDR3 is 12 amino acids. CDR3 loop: CASSQYYNEQFF. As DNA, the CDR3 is TGTGCCAGTAGCCAGTACTACAATGAGCAGTTCTTC.

The CDR3 nucleotides read TGCGCCAGCAGCCCCCTCTGGGGGAACACTGAAGCTTTCTTT. The encoded protein is CASSPLWGNTEAFF. The chain links TRBV5-1 to TRBJ1-1; the D is unclear. This CDR3 comprises 14 residues. The V and J ends lost 4 bases and 1 base respectively, with 11 bases between them. Germline values: CDR1 SGHRS, CDR2 YFSETQ.

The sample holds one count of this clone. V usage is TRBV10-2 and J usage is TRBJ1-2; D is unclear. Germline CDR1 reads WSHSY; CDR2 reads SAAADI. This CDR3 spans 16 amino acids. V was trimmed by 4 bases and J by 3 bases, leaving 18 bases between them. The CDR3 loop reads CASSGRSPLRDYGYTF. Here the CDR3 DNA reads TGCGCCAGCAGTGGCAGAAGTCCGCTCCGAGACTATGGCTACACCTTC.

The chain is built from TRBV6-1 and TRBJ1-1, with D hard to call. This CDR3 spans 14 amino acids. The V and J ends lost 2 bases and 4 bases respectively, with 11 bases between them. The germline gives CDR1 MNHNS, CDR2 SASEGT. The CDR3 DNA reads TGTGCCAGCAGTGAAATGGTCCACCTCACTGAAGCTTTCTTT. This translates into CASSEMVHLTEAFF.

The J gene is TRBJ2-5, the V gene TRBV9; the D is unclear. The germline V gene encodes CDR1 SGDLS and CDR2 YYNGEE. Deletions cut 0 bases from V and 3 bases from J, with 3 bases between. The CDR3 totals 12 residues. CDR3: CASSVDEETQYF. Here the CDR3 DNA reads TGTGCCAGCAGCGTAGATGAAGAGACCCAGTACTTC.